A selection of T cell receptor beta chains follows, all from one sample in a study of shared clonotypes between healthy human individuals. Repertoires were generated with immunoSEQ multiplex PCR, while TCRdb's copy carries only in-frame clones and drops some. The data contain roughly 2,500,000 clones, roughly 93% of them seen just once; the ten biggest clones take up about 0.39%. The sample was naive CD4+ T cells from PBMCs. The receptors derive from a man aged 18 to 29 in good health. Some clones in this sample may be carry-over from other donors' samples. Both conserved end residues are part of each CDR3. Fields, in order: J gene, D gene, V gene, CDR3 protein. A D gene is named only where the DNA matches it firmly.

J gene: TRBJ1-1
D gene: .
V gene: TRBV21-1
CDR3 protein: CASSKADRVAEAFF

J gene: TRBJ1-3
D gene: TRBD1
V gene: TRBV9
CDR3 protein: CASSGGQGFGNTIYF

J gene: TRBJ1-4
D gene: TRBD1
V gene: TRBV7-9
CDR3 protein: CASSTLGQGVGRKLFF

J gene: TRBJ2-7
D gene: TRBD1
V gene: TRBV11-2
CDR3 protein: CASSPETGQGQFYEQYF

J gene: TRBJ1-3
D gene: .
V gene: TRBV6-5
CDR3 protein: CASSYKATAGNTIYF

J gene: TRBJ1-2
D gene: .
V gene: TRBV28
CDR3 protein: CASSYSGRVSGYTF

J gene: TRBJ2-1
D gene: TRBD1
V gene: TRBV5-4
CDR3 protein: CASSSGTGINEQFF

J gene: TRBJ2-3
D gene: TRBD1
V gene: TRBV2
CDR3 protein: CASRPGQGAGTQYF

J gene: TRBJ1-3
D gene: .
V gene: TRBV2
CDR3 protein: CASSVHAGSGNTIYF

J gene: TRBJ1-5
D gene: .
V gene: TRBV15
CDR3 protein: CATSRDGTEYSNQPQHF

J gene: TRBJ2-1
D gene: TRBD2
V gene: TRBV28
CDR3 protein: CASSLNPGGGLAGSLNEQFF

J gene: TRBJ2-1
D gene: .
V gene: TRBV6-5
CDR3 protein: CASSVLGVGNEQFF

J gene: TRBJ1-4
D gene: .
V gene: TRBV27
CDR3 protein: CASSPTPPRGREKLFF

J gene: TRBJ2-5
D gene: .
V gene: TRBV6-1
CDR3 protein: CASRLPGSEVQTQYF

J gene: TRBJ2-2
D gene: .
V gene: TRBV7-8
CDR3 protein: CASSLVRDANTGELFF

J gene: TRBJ2-7
D gene: .
V gene: TRBV9
CDR3 protein: CASSVSWPASYEQYF

J gene: TRBJ2-2
D gene: TRBD1
V gene: TRBV18
CDR3 protein: CASSPPYPRGLTGELFF

J gene: TRBJ1-1
D gene: .
V gene: TRBV6-1
CDR3 protein: CASSESLVGAGANTEAFF

J gene: TRBJ1-3
D gene: .
V gene: TRBV11-3
CDR3 protein: CASSPFASRPGNTIYF

J gene: TRBJ2-1
D gene: .
V gene: TRBV18
CDR3 protein: CASSVTRYNEQFF

J gene: TRBJ1-1
D gene: TRBD1
V gene: TRBV30
CDR3 protein: CAWGTGATEAFF

J gene: TRBJ2-1
D gene: .
V gene: TRBV11-3
CDR3 protein: CASSPEGSYNEQFF

J gene: TRBJ1-2
D gene: .
V gene: TRBV7-2
CDR3 protein: CASSSPFYYYGYTF

J gene: TRBJ1-5
D gene: .
V gene: TRBV10-3
CDR3 protein: CAISGPGTDRPQHF

J gene: TRBJ2-7
D gene: .
V gene: TRBV5-4
CDR3 protein: CASSLGWDGSYEQYF

J gene: TRBJ2-1
D gene: .
V gene: TRBV5-1
CDR3 protein: CASSSARYSYNEQFF

J gene: TRBJ1-1
D gene: TRBD1
V gene: TRBV2
CDR3 protein: CASSDWTGNTEAFF

J gene: TRBJ1-5
D gene: .
V gene: TRBV5-1
CDR3 protein: CASSLVGDQPQHF

J gene: TRBJ2-7
D gene: TRBD2
V gene: TRBV2
CDR3 protein: CASSELLAGREQYF

J gene: TRBJ1-1
D gene: .
V gene: TRBV6-5
CDR3 protein: CASSYSWEGGNTEAFF

J gene: TRBJ2-7
D gene: .
V gene: TRBV28
CDR3 protein: CASSQTRGSYEQYF

J gene: TRBJ1-3
D gene: .
V gene: TRBV11-1
CDR3 protein: CASSTQGLSGNTIYF

J gene: TRBJ2-5
D gene: .
V gene: TRBV7-2
CDR3 protein: CASSLGGGAETQYF

J gene: TRBJ2-2
D gene: .
V gene: TRBV21-1
CDR3 protein: CASSKADQARGRASGELFF

J gene: TRBJ2-7
D gene: .
V gene: TRBV11-3
CDR3 protein: CASSDGSRGAYF

J gene: TRBJ2-5
D gene: .
V gene: TRBV5-1
CDR3 protein: CASSMQGQETQYF

J gene: TRBJ2-7
D gene: TRBD2
V gene: TRBV6-5
CDR3 protein: CASSLAGGLYEQYF

J gene: TRBJ1-1
D gene: .
V gene: TRBV10-3
CDR3 protein: CAISEYRNTEAFF

J gene: TRBJ2-7
D gene: .
V gene: TRBV28
CDR3 protein: CASTAPGGDSYEQYF

J gene: TRBJ2-1
D gene: .
V gene: TRBV18
CDR3 protein: CASSPDYLYNEQFF

J gene: TRBJ2-2
D gene: TRBD2
V gene: TRBV29-1
CDR3 protein: CSVPGTRHTGELFF

J gene: TRBJ2-2
D gene: .
V gene: TRBV6-6
CDR3 protein: CASSYSGHPAGELFF

J gene: TRBJ1-1
D gene: .
V gene: TRBV5-1
CDR3 protein: CASRLGDLMNTEAFF

J gene: TRBJ2-7
D gene: .
V gene: TRBV15
CDR3 protein: CATSRGGEQYF

J gene: TRBJ2-3
D gene: .
V gene: TRBV18
CDR3 protein: CASSPQLADTDTQYF

J gene: TRBJ1-5
D gene: .
V gene: TRBV28
CDR3 protein: CASSGYSNQPQHF

J gene: TRBJ2-7
D gene: TRBD1
V gene: TRBV30
CDR3 protein: CAWSVGQGFSYEQYF

J gene: TRBJ1-4
D gene: .
V gene: TRBV6-5
CDR3 protein: CASSPPLGEKLFF

J gene: TRBJ2-6
D gene: .
V gene: TRBV25-1
CDR3 protein: CASSEPGARGANVLTF

J gene: TRBJ2-7
D gene: TRBD2
V gene: TRBV5-1
CDR3 protein: CASSTRVAGVYEQYF

J gene: TRBJ2-3
D gene: TRBD1
V gene: TRBV29-1
CDR3 protein: CSVKGGSTSTDTQYF

J gene: TRBJ2-7
D gene: TRBD2
V gene: TRBV6-1
CDR3 protein: CASNPAGGRYEQYF

J gene: TRBJ1-4
D gene: TRBD1
V gene: TRBV15
CDR3 protein: CAIRGQGDEKLFF

J gene: TRBJ1-1
D gene: TRBD1
V gene: TRBV7-8
CDR3 protein: CASRTGALSNTEAFF

J gene: TRBJ2-7
D gene: .
V gene: TRBV5-4
CDR3 protein: CASSRGQYEQYF

J gene: TRBJ2-3
D gene: .
V gene: TRBV2
CDR3 protein: CASRASASTDTQYF

J gene: TRBJ1-3
D gene: .
V gene: TRBV28
CDR3 protein: CASSPPGAGWAGNTIYF

J gene: TRBJ1-2
D gene: TRBD1
V gene: TRBV27
CDR3 protein: CASRSPGQGSGYTF

J gene: TRBJ1-1
D gene: .
V gene: TRBV29-1
CDR3 protein: CSVDSRYGTGRNTEAFF